A selection of T cell receptor beta chains follows, all from one sample in a study of T-cell memory formation after mild COVID-19. Using its own MiXCR run on the 5' RACE reads, TCRdb lists one record per CDR3 protein. Altogether some 120,000 distinct CDR3 sequences are present, approximately 15% being singletons, with the ten largest covering about 5%. The sequenced material came from PBMCs or a T cell subset sorted from them (not recorded which). The source of these receptors is a man between 18 and 35 years old who had mild COVID-19 (a few samples of this study predate the infection). Cell type and time point are not known. CDR3s include the opening cysteine and the closing phenylalanine or tryptophan. Fields, in order: V gene, J gene, CDR3 protein.

V gene: TRBV5-1
J gene: TRBJ1-4
CDR3 protein: CASSLEAFGEKLFF

V gene: TRBV5-1
J gene: TRBJ2-5
CDR3 protein: CASSRDATSGGTQYF

V gene: TRBV6-5
J gene: TRBJ2-2
CDR3 protein: CASSSGGANTGELFF

V gene: TRBV6-5
J gene: TRBJ2-7
CDR3 protein: CASSPTILSYEQYF

V gene: TRBV29-1
J gene: TRBJ2-2
CDR3 protein: CSGRSAGELFF

V gene: TRBV5-1
J gene: TRBJ1-6
CDR3 protein: CASSAMSNSPLHF

V gene: TRBV7-3
J gene: TRBJ2-3
CDR3 protein: CASSKGLAGTDTQYF

V gene: TRBV7-3
J gene: TRBJ2-5
CDR3 protein: CASSLGTAHQETQYF

V gene: TRBV10-3
J gene: TRBJ1-2
CDR3 protein: CAIRQDRFDYGYTF

V gene: TRBV20-1
J gene: TRBJ2-1
CDR3 protein: CSARRPRQGIYGYNEQFF

V gene: TRBV7-2
J gene: TRBJ2-1
CDR3 protein: CASSLLRLAGAEQFF

V gene: TRBV12-3/TRBV12-4
J gene: TRBJ1-1
CDR3 protein: CASSLEGTNTEAFF

V gene: TRBV6-5
J gene: TRBJ1-5
CDR3 protein: CASRPGQVLQPQHF

V gene: TRBV5-1
J gene: TRBJ1-2
CDR3 protein: CASRHVTEANYGYTF

V gene: TRBV5-5
J gene: TRBJ2-1
CDR3 protein: CASTRDPYNEQFF

V gene: TRBV11-1
J gene: TRBJ1-5
CDR3 protein: CASSLRPNQPQHF

V gene: TRBV12-3/TRBV12-4
J gene: TRBJ2-7
CDR3 protein: CASSIQGPYEQYF

V gene: TRBV5-1
J gene: TRBJ1-2
CDR3 protein: CASSLPGGGYTF

V gene: TRBV6-6
J gene: TRBJ1-2
CDR3 protein: CASSYVGQVWGYTF

V gene: TRBV4-1
J gene: TRBJ1-6
CDR3 protein: CASSPIGRGTNSPLHF

V gene: TRBV4-1
J gene: TRBJ2-3
CDR3 protein: CASSQDLAGRADTQYF

V gene: TRBV29-1
J gene: TRBJ1-2
CDR3 protein: CSVLGGDYGYTF

V gene: TRBV5-4
J gene: TRBJ2-7
CDR3 protein: CASRLDSYEQYF

V gene: TRBV12-3/TRBV12-4
J gene: TRBJ1-5
CDR3 protein: CASSLRVGNQPQHF

V gene: TRBV20-1
J gene: TRBJ2-7
CDR3 protein: CSSTDARSSYEQYF

V gene: TRBV4-1
J gene: TRBJ2-7
CDR3 protein: CASSEGASYEQYF

V gene: TRBV5-8
J gene: TRBJ2-3
CDR3 protein: CASSPADTQYF

V gene: TRBV24-1
J gene: TRBJ2-1
CDR3 protein: CATSGQRFEQFF

V gene: TRBV6-2/TRBV6-3
J gene: TRBJ1-6
CDR3 protein: CASSNPLGVSSPLHF

V gene: TRBV7-3
J gene: TRBJ2-2
CDR3 protein: CASSLMTGNTGELFF

V gene: TRBV10-3
J gene: TRBJ2-1
CDR3 protein: CAIGGGGLNEQFF

V gene: TRBV7-9
J gene: TRBJ2-3
CDR3 protein: CASSLGNSGGTDTQYF

V gene: TRBV11-2
J gene: TRBJ2-1
CDR3 protein: CASSLGLQVNNEQFF

V gene: TRBV4-1
J gene: TRBJ2-5
CDR3 protein: CASSPLSGGLGETQYF

V gene: TRBV5-1
J gene: TRBJ2-1
CDR3 protein: CASSAGEKYNEQFF

V gene: TRBV18
J gene: TRBJ2-5
CDR3 protein: CASSTGTHSRETQYF

V gene: TRBV10-3
J gene: TRBJ2-3
CDR3 protein: CAISRGTNTDTQYF

V gene: TRBV6-2/TRBV6-3
J gene: TRBJ2-3
CDR3 protein: CASRTTSSTDTQYF

V gene: TRBV11-2
J gene: TRBJ2-6
CDR3 protein: CASSSPGANVLTF

V gene: TRBV20-1
J gene: TRBJ1-1
CDR3 protein: CSARRVGLGDGTEAFF

V gene: TRBV7-9
J gene: TRBJ2-3
CDR3 protein: CASSLGQGANTQYF

V gene: TRBV12-3/TRBV12-4
J gene: TRBJ1-2
CDR3 protein: CASSLAHSRRGNGSF

V gene: TRBV11-2
J gene: TRBJ1-2
CDR3 protein: CASSPRGPIHGYTF

V gene: TRBV12-3/TRBV12-4
J gene: TRBJ1-5
CDR3 protein: CASSLGPGQPQHF

V gene: TRBV4-3
J gene: TRBJ2-1
CDR3 protein: CASSLAPTGTSGGTEQFF

V gene: TRBV6-2/TRBV6-3
J gene: TRBJ2-2
CDR3 protein: CASSGGGYNTGELFF

V gene: TRBV11-2
J gene: TRBJ2-3
CDR3 protein: CASSLDPGGLTQYF

V gene: TRBV11-2
J gene: TRBJ2-2
CDR3 protein: CASSFIAGGPGGELFF

V gene: TRBV5-5
J gene: TRBJ1-6
CDR3 protein: CASSLEGDNSPLHF

V gene: TRBV5-1
J gene: TRBJ1-2
CDR3 protein: CASSLEQTGPQYGYTF

V gene: TRBV12-3/TRBV12-4
J gene: TRBJ2-3
CDR3 protein: CASSFQGSTDTQYF

V gene: TRBV6-2/TRBV6-3
J gene: TRBJ2-1
CDR3 protein: CASSQVTGWVSYNEQFF

V gene: TRBV7-8
J gene: TRBJ1-1
CDR3 protein: CASSVGTANTEAFF

V gene: TRBV12-5
J gene: TRBJ2-1
CDR3 protein: CASGPGTLYNEQFF